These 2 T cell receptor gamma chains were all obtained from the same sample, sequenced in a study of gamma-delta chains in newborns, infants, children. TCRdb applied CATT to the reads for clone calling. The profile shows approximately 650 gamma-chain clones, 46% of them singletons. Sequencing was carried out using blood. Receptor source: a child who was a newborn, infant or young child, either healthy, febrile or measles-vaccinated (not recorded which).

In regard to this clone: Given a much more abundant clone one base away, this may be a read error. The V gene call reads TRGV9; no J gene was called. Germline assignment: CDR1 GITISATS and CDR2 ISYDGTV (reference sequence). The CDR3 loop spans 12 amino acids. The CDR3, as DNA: TGTGCCTTGTGGGAGAATTATTATAAGAGACTCTTT. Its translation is CALWENYYKRLF.

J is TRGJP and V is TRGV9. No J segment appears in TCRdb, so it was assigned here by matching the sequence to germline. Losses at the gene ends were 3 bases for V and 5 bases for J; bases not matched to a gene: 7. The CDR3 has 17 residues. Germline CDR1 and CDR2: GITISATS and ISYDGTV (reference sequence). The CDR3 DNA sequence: TGTGCCTTGTGGGAGCCCCAAGAAGAGTTGGGCAAAAAAATCAAGGTATTT. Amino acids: CALWEPQEELGKKIKVF.